This is a list of T cell receptor beta chains from one sample in a study of T cell changes during pregnancy in multiple sclerosis. Data came from immunoSEQ multiplex PCR; TCRdb stores just in-frame clones and leaves some out. Counted here are around 60,000 clones, 80% to 90% occurring once; the ten biggest clones make up 2.5%. The sample consisted of peripheral blood, taken in the first trimester of pregnancy. Source of these receptors: a female donor with multiple sclerosis, enrolled in a pregnancy study. CDR3s include the opening cysteine and the closing phenylalanine or tryptophan. A D gene is named only where the DNA matches it firmly.

j_call d_call v_call cdr3_aa
TRBJ2-7 TRBD2 TRBV14 CASSQDRTSGSYEQYF
TRBJ1-4 - TRBV29-1 CSVEEARSGEKLFF
TRBJ1-5 - TRBV7-9 CASSLNGQPQHF
TRBJ2-1 - TRBV7-8 CASSLARVRSGNGNEQFF
TRBJ2-5 TRBD2 TRBV7-3 CASSREPLAGAEPPETQYF
TRBJ2-7 - TRBV28 CASSLDQGNEQYF
TRBJ1-1 TRBD1 TRBV7-6 CASSLQPGQMNTEAFF
TRBJ1-2 - TRBV6-5 CASSYGGFYGYTF
TRBJ2-2 TRBD1 TRBV2 CASSGGQGPAGELFF
TRBJ1-5 - TRBV5-6 CASSLVRTYDQPQHF
TRBJ2-2 - TRBV5-6 CASREVGKNTGELFF
TRBJ1-1 - TRBV14 CASTTGSNTEAFF
TRBJ2-7 TRBD1 TRBV30 CACHSGTDLYEQYF
TRBJ2-7 TRBD1 TRBV28 CASSTRDRSYEQYF
TRBJ2-2 TRBD1 TRBV19 CASRDRGVGTGELFF
TRBJ2-2 - TRBV30 CAWGPLQISTGELFF
TRBJ1-1 - TRBV11-2 CASSLEWGNTEAFF
TRBJ2-1 TRBD2 TRBV4-1 CASSQEETSGYNEQFF
TRBJ2-3 TRBD2 TRBV5-1 CASSLVLAGGGDTQYF
TRBJ1-3 TRBD1 TRBV9 CASSVAGTGGGNTIYF
TRBJ1-3 - TRBV18 CASSPSQPGTGGNTIYF
TRBJ2-1 TRBD1 TRBV18 CASSQGQSNEQFF
TRBJ2-7 - TRBV7-7 CASSLYRDHEQYF
TRBJ1-1 - TRBV7-9 CAGRTGSTEAFF
TRBJ1-6 - TRBV30 CASYYPKEGRSYNSPLHF
TRBJ1-2 - TRBV27 CASSSTGVYGYTF
TRBJ1-2 TRBD1 TRBV5-6 CASSRSPGTEESYGYTF
TRBJ2-1 TRBD2 TRBV6-5 CASRPGLADSNEQFF
TRBJ2-7 TRBD2 TRBV19 CASAAGRGSLYEQYF
TRBJ1-3 TRBD1 TRBV12-5 CASGLVLRGPISGNTIYF